These 18 T cell receptor beta chains came from one sample sequenced in a study of shared clonotypes between healthy human individuals. Sequencing used immunoSEQ multiplex PCR; TCRdb keeps in-frame clones, though not all of them. The sample yields some 1 million clones, under 80% seen once. The sample was memory CD4+ T cells sorted from blood. The subset here: CD45RA-negative fraction. Receptors originate from a man between 18 and 35 years old in good health.

This clone was seen more than once but under ten times. The rearrangement links TRBV30 to TRBJ2-7, with D possibly being TRBD2 (6 bases). The CDR3 is 13 amino acids. The V and J ends lost 4 bases and 7 bases respectively, with 17 bases between them. From germline, CDR1 is GTSNPN and CDR2 SVGIG (reference sequence). The CDR3: CAWTGGGAGEQYF. The CDR3, as DNA: TGTGCCTGGACCGGGGGTGGGGCAGGTGAGCAGTACTTC.

This clone was seen once. The chain recombines TRBV7-2 with TRBJ2-5, with D possibly TRBD2 on 5 matching bases. Germline V CDR1 and CDR2: SGHTA, FQGNSA. V was trimmed by 1 base and J by 0 bases, leaving 15 bases between them. CDR3 length: 17 residues. CDR3 nucleotide sequence: TGTGCCAGCAGCTTAGTCTTACGGACTCGGAACCAAGAGACCCAGTACTTC. This encodes CASSLVLRTRNQETQYF. The variable domain in full, completed from reference TRBV7-2 and TRBJ2-5, reads GAGVSQSPSNKVTEKGKDVELRCDPISGHTALYWYRQSLGQGLEFLIYFQGNSAPDKSGLPSDRFSAERTGGSVSTLTIQRTQQEDSAVYLCASSLVLRTRNQETQYFGPGTRLLVL.

The rearrangement uses TRBV2 and TRBJ2-1; 8 positions agree with TRBD2. The ends lost 7 bases at V and 6 bases at J; junction bases unmatched: 8. The CDR3 consists of 14 residues. Germline lookup yields CDR1 SNHLY and CDR2 FYNNEI. The DNA for the CDR3 is TGTGCCAGCATCTGGGGACTAGGAGCCAATGAGCAGTTCTTC. Its protein is CASIWGLGANEQFF.

The V call is TRBV27, the J call TRBJ2-1; possible D gene TRBD1, 6 bases. The V end was cut by 1 base, the J end by 6 bases, with 28 bases between. The CDR3 contains 20 residues. Germline V gives CDR1 MNHEY, CDR2 SMNVEV (reference sequence). Here the CDR3 DNA reads TGTGCCAGCAGTTTATACGGCGGTATCGGGACAACATCCCTCGGCAATGAGCAGTTCTTC. Protein: CASSLYGGIGTTSLGNEQFF.

This chain joins TRBV30 and TRBJ1-6, with D possibly TRBD1 on 5 matching bases. Between the trimmed V and J ends, which lost 5 bases and 6 bases, there was a span of 8 bases. Germline assignment: CDR1 GTSNPN and CDR2 SVGIG (reference sequence). The length of the CDR3 is 12 residues. The CDR3 region has the DNA TGTGCCTGGGGCGACAGTAATTCACCCCTCCACTTT. Its protein is CAWGDSNSPLHF.

This sequence joins TRBV5-6 and TRBJ1-2; 8 bases are a match to TRBD1. Germline assignment: CDR1 SGHDT and CDR2 YYEEEE. V dropped 3 bases and J dropped 7; count of bases not matched to a gene: 2. The CDR3 is 12 residues long. The CDR3 DNA reads TGTGCCAGCAGCTCCGACAGGGGTGGCTACACCTTC. It specifies CASSSDRGGYTF.

The rearrangement uses TRBV2 and TRBJ2-5; the match to TRBD2 covers 9 bases. Losses at the gene ends were 2 bases for V and 5 bases for J; bases not matched to a gene: 6. The CDR3 covers 15 residues. Germline CDR1 reads SNHLY; CDR2 reads FYNNEI. CDR3 bases: TGTGCCAGCAGTGAACTAGCGGGGACGGGTGAGACCCAGTACTTC. This gives the protein CASSELAGTGETQYF. The variable domain in full, with the rest retrieved from reference TRBV2 and TRBJ2-5, is EPEVTQTPSHQVTQMGQEVILRCVPISNHLYFYWYRQILGQKVEFLVSFYNNEISEKSEIFDDQFSVERPDGSNFTLKIRSTKLEDSAMYFCASSELAGTGETQYFGPGTRLLVL.

The chain carries TRBV27 and TRBJ2-1, with D perhaps given as TRBD1 or TRBD2 (5 bases each). V lost 5 bases, J lost 6 bases, and 29 bases lay in between. CDR1 is MNHEY, CDR2 SMNVEV, per germline (reference sequence). This CDR3 region has 19 residues. CDR3 region: CASSRGRGRMISYLNEQFF. The CDR3 coding sequence is TGTGCCAGCAGTCGGGGTAGGGGACGGATGATATCGTACCTCAATGAGCAGTTCTTC.

This chain connects TRBV19 to TRBJ2-7; 7 bases are a match to TRBD1. The CDR3 length is 14 residues. Germline CDR1 reads LNHDA; CDR2 reads SQIVND (reference sequence). Germline trimming cut 5 bases from V and 4 bases from J; bases unmatched to any gene: 8. CDR3 sequence reads: CASSRQGSGYEQYF. CDR3 DNA: TGTGCCAGTAGTCGACAGGGTTCTGGGTACGAGCAGTACTTC.

This clone has only a few counts. The rearrangement joins TRBV28 to TRBJ2-7, with 7 bases lining up with TRBD1. The CDR3 contains 12 residues. From germline, CDR1 is MDHEN and CDR2 SYDVKM. V shed 4 bases, J shed 9 bases, and the junction held 6 bases outside the gene matches. Here the CDR3 reads CASSSIRDRQYF. The CDR3 nucleotides are TGTGCCAGCAGTTCCATCCGGGACAGGCAGTACTTC.

The CDR3 sequence is CASSPGVDQPQHF. The DNA for the CDR3 is TGTGCCAGCAGCCCAGGAGTTGATCAGCCCCAGCATTTT. The rearrangement joins TRBV16 to TRBJ1-5; no clear D. CDR1 and CDR2 (germline): KGHSY, FQNENV. This CDR3 comprises 13 residues. Between the trimmed V and J ends, which lost 4 bases and 5 bases, there was a span of 9 bases.

CDR3 protein: CASSLPDNYGYTF. The CDR3 coding sequence is TGTGCCAGCAGCTTGCCGGATAACTATGGCTACACCTTC. The rearrangement links TRBV5-4 to TRBJ1-2; the D is unclear. Germline V CDR1 and CDR2: SGHNT, YYREEE (reference sequence). This CDR3 is 13 amino acids long. Trimming stripped 1 base from V and 1 base from J, with 5 bases between.

A single count supports this clone. Compared with germline, one end of the junction differs, possibly owing to a read error. The J gene is TRBJ1-5, the V gene TRBV5-8; maybe TRBD1 (5 bases). The CDR3 sequence is 11 residues long. Germline CDR1 and CDR2: SGHTS and YDEGEE. The CDR3 protein is CASSLGEPQHF. Here the CDR3 DNA reads TGTGCCAGCAGTTTGGGGGAGCCCCAGCATTTT.

CDR3 region: CASSESLAGAQETQYF. The CDR3 coding sequence is TGCGCCAGCAGTGAGAGTTTAGCGGGGGCCCAAGAGACCCAGTACTTC. The V call is TRBV10-1, the J call TRBJ2-5; 9 bases map to TRBD2. This CDR3 comprises 16 residues. Germline loops: CDR1 WNHNN, CDR2 SYGVQD (reference sequence). V lost 2 bases to trimming and J lost 1 base; unmatched junction nucleotides: 5.

The chain has TRBV6-5 and TRBJ1-1; no clear D gene. The germline V gene encodes CDR1 MNHEY and CDR2 SVGAGI. This CDR3 has 12 amino acids. The V and J ends lost 6 bases and 6 bases respectively, with 11 bases between them. The CDR3: CASSPPGSEAFF. The CDR3 region has the DNA TGTGCCAGCAGCCCCCCGGGGTCTGAAGCTTTCTTT.

The J gene is TRBJ1-2, the V gene TRBV6-5; D not certain. Germline V gene sequence: CDR1 MNHEY, CDR2 SVGAGI. The CDR3 runs 14 residues. V dropped 0 bases and J dropped 8 bases, with 13 bases sitting between them. The CDR3 sequence is CASSYSGQEGGYTF. The CDR3 DNA sequence: TGTGCCAGCAGTTACTCAGGGCAGGAAGGGGGCTACACCTTC.

J is TRBJ1-2 and V is TRBV6-5; possibly TRBD1 for D (5 bases). CDR3 length equals 14 residues. The germline V and J ends were trimmed by 6 bases and 2 bases, with 13 bases remaining between them. In germline, CDR1 is MNHEY, CDR2 SVGAGI. CDR3 in DNA: TGTGCCAGCAGATATACAACAGGCAACTATGGCTACACCTTC. It specifies CASRYTTGNYGYTF.

The chain's CDR3 is CAWRASGVETQYF. In nucleotides, the CDR3 is TGTGCCTGGAGGGCTAGCGGGGTAGAGACCCAGTACTTC. The rearrangement links TRBV30 to TRBJ2-5, with 9 bases lining up with TRBD2. The junction had 3 bases not matched to a gene; V was cut back by 3 bases and J by 4 bases. The CDR3 has 13 residues. Germline V gives CDR1 GTSNPN, CDR2 SVGIG (reference sequence). Using reference TRBV30 and TRBJ2-5 for the parts outside the CDR3, the full variable domain is SQTIHQWPATLVQPVGSPLSLECTVEGTSNPNLYWYRQAAGRGLQLLFYSVGIGQISSEVPQNLSASRPQDRQFILSSKKLLLSDSGFYLCAWRASGVETQYFGPGTRLLVL.